Sequencing of this T cell receptor beta chain was carried out in a study of T cells in Graves' hyperthyroidism and ophthalmopathy. The TCR beta CDR3 regions underwent amplification using RNA transcripts as the source. HTBI primers were used for first-round RT-PCR of the TCR CDR3. One entry per CDR3 protein results from TCRdb running MiXCR on the multiplex PCR reads. In the table there are about 590,000 distinct CDR3 sequences, roughly 14% of which are singletons. This clonotype has ten or more counts. Sequencing used blood. The TCR originated in a woman under 40 with Graves' hyperthyroidism.

The CDR3: CAGLLIEAPVAFF. In DNA, the CDR3 is TGTGCCGGCCTTCTAATCGAGGCGCCGGTAGCTTTCTTT. The rearrangement links TRBV7-9 to TRBJ1-1; D call uncertain. The V end lost 11 bases, the J end lost 10 bases, and 23 bases lay between the germline ends. Per the germline V gene, CDR1 is SEHNR and CDR2 is FQNEAQ (reference sequence). The CDR3 contains 13 residues.